The 10 T cell receptor beta chains below all came from one sample that was sequenced in a study of blood T cell dynamics during melanoma immunotherapy (dated by TCRdb to 2020 to 2021). This sample's time point label indicates: pre-treatment baseline. Libraries were built with the immunoSEQ multiplex PCR assay. TCRdb's version of the immuneACCESS table is confined to in-frame rearrangements and falls short of the full clone set. An unresolved V gene accounts for under half of the shortfall where checked; the remainder is of unknown origin. In all, the sample holds around 13,000 clones, and 92% of those were seen once. 0.18% of the sample comes from the top ten. The material sequenced was effector memory CD8+ T cells from blood, taken from a patient treated with checkpoint blockade. The receptors were sampled from a human donor with melanoma.

The chain uses TRBV7-9 and TRBJ2-7; the D gene is possibly TRBD1 (6 bases). The germline gives CDR1 SEHNR, CDR2 FQNEAQ (reference sequence). This CDR3 region has 14 residues. V was clipped by 2 bases and J by 2 bases, with 10 bases between them. CDR3 in DNA: TGTGCCAGCAGCTTACAGGGGCCTCCCTACGAGCAGTACTTC. Translation gives CASSLQGPPYEQYF.

The chain is built from TRBV19 and TRBJ1-5; possible D gene TRBD1, 6 bases. Germline V gene lookup returns CDR1 LNHDA and CDR2 SQIVND (reference sequence). Trimming pared 7 bases from V and 6 bases from J, leaving 10 bases between. The CDR3 covers 12 residues. The CDR3 DNA follows: TGTGCCAGTACTCAGGGGAGTCAGCCCCAGCATTTT. Translation: CASTQGSQPQHF.

The chain couples TRBV19 to TRBJ1-1, with a tentative D call TRBD1 (5 bases). This CDR3 is 13 amino acids long. V lost 6 bases and J lost 8, with 16 bases in between. The germline CDR1 and CDR2 sequences are LNHDA and SQIVND (reference sequence). The CDR3 is CASSTLGGSEAFF. CDR3 DNA: TGTGCCAGTAGCACCCTGGGGGGATCCGAAGCTTTCTTT. Full variable domain (outside the CDR3, taken from reference TRBV19 and TRBJ1-1): DGGITQSPKYLFRKEGQNVTLSCEQNLNHDAMYWYRQDPGQGLRLIYYSQIVNDFQKGDIAEGYSVSREKKESFPLTVTSAQKNPTAFYLCASSTLGGSEAFFGQGTRLTVV.

This clone has just one count. The chain is built from TRBV15 and TRBJ1-2; possibly TRBD1 for D (6 bases). V was pared by 4 bases and J by 3 bases, with 15 bases between. The CDR3 consists of 15 residues. CDR1 and CDR2 from the germline V gene are LNHNV and YYDKDF (reference sequence). CDR3 in amino acids: CATSTPGGPDYGYTF. As DNA, the CDR3 is TGTGCCACCAGCACCCCTGGGGGGCCCGACTATGGCTACACCTTC.

CDR3 sequence reads: CASGPGQLNTEAFF. The CDR3 DNA reads TGTGCTAGTGGTCCCGGACAGCTGAACACTGAAGCTTTCTTT. The genes are TRBV12-5 and TRBJ1-1, with D maybe TRBD1 (6 bases). The CDR3 runs 14 residues. Germline lookup yields CDR1 LGHNT and CDR2 FRNRAP. Trimming left V 5 bases short and J 0 bases short, with 10 bases between.

The genes are TRBV19 and TRBJ2-1; 8 bases fit TRBD2. The CDR3 runs to 16 residues. Germline V gives CDR1 LNHDA, CDR2 SQIVND (reference sequence). V lost 4 bases, J lost 4 bases, and 9 bases stayed unmatched. As DNA, the CDR3 is TGTGCCAGTAGTACTTTCGGACTAGCAAAATACAATGAGCAGTTCTTC. Its protein product is CASSTFGLAKYNEQFF.

This chain uses TRBV27 with TRBJ1-1; 8 nucleotides match TRBD1. V dropped 6 bases and J dropped 2; count of bases not matched to a gene: 8. CDR3 length equals 15 residues. Per germline, CDR1 MNHEY and CDR2 SMNVEV (reference sequence). This chain's CDR3 is CASSRLPGGNTEAFF. The CDR3 DNA reads as TGTGCCAGCAGCCGCCTCCCAGGGGGCAACACTGAAGCTTTCTTT.

The chain uses TRBV19 and TRBJ2-1; D might be TRBD2 (5 bases). Trimming removed 1 base from V and 5 bases from J, with 18 bases in between. This CDR3 comprises 17 residues. Germline V gene lookup returns CDR1 LNHDA and CDR2 SQIVND (reference sequence). The CDR3 is CASSIGIGLGPNNEQFF. The CDR3 DNA reads as TGTGCCAGTAGTATAGGGATCGGACTGGGCCCCAACAATGAGCAGTTCTTC.

The chain carries TRBV4-3 and TRBJ1-1; TRBD1 aligns across 8 bases. CDR1 is LGHNA and CDR2 is YSLEER in the germline V gene. V lost 1 base, J lost 0 bases, and 4 bases stayed unmatched. CDR3 length equals 16 residues. The CDR3 spells CASSQGQGYMNTEAFF. The DNA for the CDR3 is TGCGCCAGCAGCCAAGGACAGGGGTACATGAACACTGAAGCTTTCTTT.

CDR3 protein: CASSLAGTSTYEQYF. DNA of the CDR3: TGTGCCAGCAGCTTAGCCGGGACTTCTACCTACGAGCAGTACTTC. The rearrangement joins TRBV7-9 to TRBJ2-7; the D gene is possibly TRBD2 (6 bases). V lost 0 bases and J 2 bases, leaving 11 bases between the germline ends. Germline-derived CDR1 and CDR2 are SEHNR and FQNEAQ (reference sequence). The CDR3 length is 15 residues. Variable domain in full (rest from reference TRBV7-9 and TRBJ2-7): DTGVSQNPRHKITKRGQNVTFRCDPISEHNRLYWYRQTLGQGPEFLTYFQNEAQLEKSRLLSDRFSAERPKGSFSTLEIQRTEQGDSAMYLCASSLAGTSTYEQYFGPGTRLTVT.